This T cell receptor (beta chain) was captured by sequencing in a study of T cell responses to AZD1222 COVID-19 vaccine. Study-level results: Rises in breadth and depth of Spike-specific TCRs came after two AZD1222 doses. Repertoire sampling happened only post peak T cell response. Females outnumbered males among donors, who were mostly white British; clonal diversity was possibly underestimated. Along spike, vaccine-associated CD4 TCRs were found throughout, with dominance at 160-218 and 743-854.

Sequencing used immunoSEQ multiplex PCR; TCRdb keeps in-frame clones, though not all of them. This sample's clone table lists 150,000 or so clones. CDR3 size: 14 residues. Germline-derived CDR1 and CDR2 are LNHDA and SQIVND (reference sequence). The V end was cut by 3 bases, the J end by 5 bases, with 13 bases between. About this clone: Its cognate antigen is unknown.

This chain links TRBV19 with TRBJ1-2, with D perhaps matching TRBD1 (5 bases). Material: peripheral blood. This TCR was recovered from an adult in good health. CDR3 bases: TGTGCCAGTAGTATCTCGGGGGAACATTATGGCTACACCTTC. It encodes CASSISGEHYGYTF. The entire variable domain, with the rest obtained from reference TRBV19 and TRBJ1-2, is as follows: DGGITQSPKYLFRKEGQNVTLSCEQNLNHDAMYWYRQDPGQGLRLIYYSQIVNDFQKGDIAEGYSVSREKKESFPLTVTSAQKNPTAFYLCASSISGEHYGYTFGSGTRLTVV.